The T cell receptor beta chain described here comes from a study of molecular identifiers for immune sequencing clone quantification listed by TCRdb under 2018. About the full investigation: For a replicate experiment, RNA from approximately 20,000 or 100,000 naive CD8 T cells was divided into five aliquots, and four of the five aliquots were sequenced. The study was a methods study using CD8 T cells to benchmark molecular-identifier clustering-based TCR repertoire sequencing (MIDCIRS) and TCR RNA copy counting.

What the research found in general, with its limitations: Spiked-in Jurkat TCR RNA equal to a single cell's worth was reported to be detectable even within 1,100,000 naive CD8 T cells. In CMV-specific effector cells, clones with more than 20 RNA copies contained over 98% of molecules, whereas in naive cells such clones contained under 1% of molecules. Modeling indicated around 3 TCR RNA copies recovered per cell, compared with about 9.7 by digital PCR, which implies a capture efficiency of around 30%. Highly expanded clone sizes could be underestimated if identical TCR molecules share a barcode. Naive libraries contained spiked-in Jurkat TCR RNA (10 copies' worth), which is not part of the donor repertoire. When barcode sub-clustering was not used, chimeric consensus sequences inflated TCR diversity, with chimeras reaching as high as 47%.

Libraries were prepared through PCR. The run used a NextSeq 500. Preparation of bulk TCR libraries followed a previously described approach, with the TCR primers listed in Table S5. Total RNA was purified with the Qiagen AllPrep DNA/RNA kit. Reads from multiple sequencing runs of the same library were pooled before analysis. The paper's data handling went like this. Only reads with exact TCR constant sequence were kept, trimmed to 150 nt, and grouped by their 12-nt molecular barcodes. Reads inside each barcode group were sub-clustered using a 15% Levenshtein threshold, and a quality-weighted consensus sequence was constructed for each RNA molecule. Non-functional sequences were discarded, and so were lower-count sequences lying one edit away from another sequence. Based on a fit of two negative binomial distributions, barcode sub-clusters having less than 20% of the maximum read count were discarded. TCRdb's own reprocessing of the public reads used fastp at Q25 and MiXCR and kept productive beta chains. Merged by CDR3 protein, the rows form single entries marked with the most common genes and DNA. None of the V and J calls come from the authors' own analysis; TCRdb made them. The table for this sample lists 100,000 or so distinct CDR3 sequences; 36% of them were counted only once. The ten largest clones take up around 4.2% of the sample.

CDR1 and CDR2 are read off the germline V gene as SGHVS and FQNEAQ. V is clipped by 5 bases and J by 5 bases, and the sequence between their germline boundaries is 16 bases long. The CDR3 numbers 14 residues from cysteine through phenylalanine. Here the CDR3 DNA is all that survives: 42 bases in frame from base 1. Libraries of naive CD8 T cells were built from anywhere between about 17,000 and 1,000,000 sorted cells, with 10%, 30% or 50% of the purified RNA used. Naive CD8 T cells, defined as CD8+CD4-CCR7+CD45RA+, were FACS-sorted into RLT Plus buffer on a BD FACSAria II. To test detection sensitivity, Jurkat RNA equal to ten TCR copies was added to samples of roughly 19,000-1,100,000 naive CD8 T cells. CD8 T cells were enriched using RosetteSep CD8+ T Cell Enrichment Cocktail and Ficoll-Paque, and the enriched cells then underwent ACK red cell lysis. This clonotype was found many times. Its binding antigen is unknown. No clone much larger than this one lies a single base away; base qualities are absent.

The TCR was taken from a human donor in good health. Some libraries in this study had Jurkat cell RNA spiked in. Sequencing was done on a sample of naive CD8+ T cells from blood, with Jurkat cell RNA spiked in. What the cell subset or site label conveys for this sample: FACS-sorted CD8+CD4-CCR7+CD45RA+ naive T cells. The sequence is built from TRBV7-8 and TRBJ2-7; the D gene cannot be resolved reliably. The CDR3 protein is CASSPPGWSNEQYF. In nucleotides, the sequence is TGTGCCAGCAGCCCCCCCGGATGGAGCAACGAGCAGTACTTC.